The rows below give T cell receptor beta chains drawn from one sample of a study of neurological immune-mediated disorders. MiXCR was run by TCRdb on the 5' RACE reads, yielding one entry per CDR3 protein. Found here are about 79,000 distinct CDR3 sequences, approximately 14% of them singletons; the top ten hold around 6.8%. The sequencing input was PBMCs. The receptors stem from a woman aged 45-65 years in good health. Each CDR3 is given without its conserved first and last residue. A D gene is named only where the DNA matches it firmly.

ASSLGLAGDVGTGELF TRBV5-1 TRBD2 TRBJ2-2
ASSPRGPVYNEQF TRBV3-1 . TRBJ2-1
ASSYSSSYEQY TRBV6-5 . TRBJ2-7
ASKGTGYNSPLH TRBV5-1 TRBD1 TRBJ1-6
ASSSASGEFRKREDRETQY TRBV11-3 TRBD2 TRBJ2-5
ASSFASTDTQY TRBV7-9 . TRBJ2-3
ASSSRGGPTNEQF TRBV12-3/TRBV12-4 TRBD2 TRBJ2-1
SAKGPVNYGYT TRBV20-1 . TRBJ1-2
ASSLLQGGQPQH TRBV12-3/TRBV12-4 . TRBJ1-5
ASSYGSNEQF TRBV7-9 . TRBJ2-1
ASSRENTEAF TRBV3-1 . TRBJ1-1
ASSLRSRDSGTYEQY TRBV5-1 . TRBJ2-7
ASSSSRATETNYGYT TRBV5-1 . TRBJ1-2
ASSSGVNQPQH TRBV5-5 . TRBJ1-5
ASSSQTNPPYQETQY TRBV12-3/TRBV12-4 . TRBJ2-5
ASSQQGSNTGELF TRBV5-5 . TRBJ2-2
ASSETTVNQPQH TRBV6-1 . TRBJ1-5
ASSPQAGGPLEQF TRBV5-1 TRBD2 TRBJ2-1
ASSTIAGYEQY TRBV7-9 TRBD2 TRBJ2-7
ASRHGLAGVSSYNEQF TRBV7-8 TRBD2 TRBJ2-1
SARQGTDTQY TRBV20-1 TRBD1 TRBJ2-3
ASSFSLDTQY TRBV7-8 . TRBJ2-3
SVEQAYTEAF TRBV29-1 . TRBJ1-1
ASSSGLLAGGTYNEQF TRBV5-1 TRBD2 TRBJ2-1
ASSQDVVREQF TRBV3-1 . TRBJ2-1
SADSAGDTQY TRBV20-1 . TRBJ2-3
ASSYQTGGWSPLH TRBV6-6 TRBD1 TRBJ1-6
ASSQEAIQETQY TRBV4-2 . TRBJ2-5
SGGQGATGELF TRBV29-1 TRBD1 TRBJ2-2
ASSLNPSEETQY TRBV5-1 . TRBJ2-5
SASLQGLTDTQY TRBV20-1 . TRBJ2-3
ASRPPGLARRNEQF TRBV27 TRBD2 TRBJ2-1
ASSSTGGAPRNTGELF TRBV5-1 TRBD1 TRBJ2-2
ASRRRRETYYNEQF TRBV6-5 . TRBJ2-1
ASSSPHGREEIETQY TRBV11-3 TRBD2 TRBJ2-5
ASSMGTSGKETQY TRBV5-1 TRBD2 TRBJ2-5
ASSLAPGGANYGYT TRBV5-1 . TRBJ1-2
ATSDLGTEINEQF TRBV24-1 TRBD1 TRBJ2-1
ASSVTGLGQPQH TRBV5-1 . TRBJ1-5
ASSVGLAGGTDTQY TRBV9 TRBD2 TRBJ2-3
ASSLAPGGDTQY TRBV5-1 . TRBJ2-3
ASSSWGRGQTGELF TRBV6-5 . TRBJ2-2
ASSPGELTQY TRBV3-1 . TRBJ2-3
VSSENPYEKLF TRBV6-1 . TRBJ1-4
ASSLGWRGRNNSPLH TRBV12-3/TRBV12-4 . TRBJ1-6
ASSLVLGQINSPLH TRBV5-5 . TRBJ1-6
ASSLVSSGNIGYNEQF TRBV5-1 TRBD2 TRBJ2-1
ANSFKTGTWVGYT TRBV7-8 . TRBJ1-2
SALPGTGATDTQY TRBV20-1 . TRBJ2-3
SARGTENQPQH TRBV20-1 . TRBJ1-5